This paragraph covers one TCR beta chain sequence. Per the germline V gene, CDR1 is MGHRA and CDR2 is YSYEKL. V lost 3 bases and J 7 bases, leaving 13 bases between the germline ends. CDR3 length: 14 residues. This sample was taken from a study of CD8 T cells in Susac syndrome. Reverse transcription used roughly 0.45 to 1 ug RNA and random hexamers. TCRdb called the immunoSEQ multiplex PCR reads again in MiXCR, with one record for every CDR3 protein. The profile shows some 400,000 distinct CDR3 sequences, approximately 89% of them singletons. What was sequenced was CD8+ T cells from PBMCs. This sequence originates from a human donor with multiple sclerosis. This sequence joins TRBV4-1 and TRBJ2-1, with D uncertain. The CDR3, as DNA: TGCGCCAGCAGCCAGAAGGGTAATACGAATGAGCAGTTCTTC. This gives the protein CASSQKGNTNEQFF.